Below, 10 T cell receptor beta chains from the same sample are listed, as sequenced in a study of cytomegalovirus exposure and HLA in healthy donors. PCR amplification relied on 60 Vbeta primers (plus 13 Jbeta primers). Here immunoSEQ multiplex PCR was the method, and the copy in TCRdb shows in-frame clones only, minus some. The sample contains 200,000 to 250,000 clones, 70% to 80% of which appear only once. The specimen sequenced was PBMCs. Source of these receptors: a woman between 25 and 40 years old in good health and CMV-seronegative.

The chain has TRBV18 and TRBJ2-1, with TRBD1 as a possible D gene (5 bases). V was clipped by 3 bases and J by 16 bases, with 19 bases between them. The CDR3 is made up of 13 amino acids. Germline V CDR1 and CDR2: KGHSH, LQKENI. The CDR3 DNA reads as TGTGCCAGCTCACCTCAGGACCTCTGGGGCATTTTCTTC. It codes for CASSPQDLWGIFF. The full variable domain, with the rest looked up from reference TRBV18 and TRBJ2-1, is NAGVMQNPRHLVRRRGQEARLRCSPMKGHSHVYWYRQLPEEGLKFMVYLQKENIIDESGMPKERFSAEFPKEGPSILRIQQVVRGDSAAYFCASSPQDLWGIFFGPGTRLTVL.

The rearrangement links TRBV7-8 to TRBJ2-7; D may be TRBD2 (6 bases). Germline V CDR1 and CDR2: SGHVS, FQNEAQ. V gave up 1 base and J gave up 0 bases, with 16 bases separating them. This CDR3 has 17 residues. The CDR3 DNA reads as TGTGCCAGCAGCTTAGTACTTACGGCGGGGTCCTCCTACGAGCAGTACTTC. This sequence encodes CASSLVLTAGSSYEQYF.

Comments on this clone: One junction end does not reproduce the germline sequence, and a read error may be involved. Here the CDR3 reads CASSYAGDTGELFF. The CDR3 bases are TGTGCTAGCAGCTACGCAGGGGACACCGGGGAGCTGTTTTTT. V usage is TRBV7-7 and J usage is TRBJ2-2; TRBD1 might be the D (6 bases). The CDR3 loop spans 14 amino acids. CDR1 SSHAT and CDR2 FNYEAQ come from the germline V gene (reference sequence).

About this clone itself: Other DNA sequences of this sample code for an identical CDR3. This chain uses TRBV6-5 with TRBJ1-2, with 12 nucleotides matching TRBD1. Germline CDR1 MNHEY, CDR2 SVGAGI. The CDR3 is made up of 15 amino acids. The trim removed 6 bases at V and 8 bases at J, leaving 10 bases unmatched. The CDR3 nucleotides are TGTGCCAGCAGCCCCGGGACAGGGGGCGCGAGGGGCTACACCTTC. Residues: CASSPGTGGARGYTF.

The chain has TRBV6-5 and TRBJ2-7; TRBD2 aligns across 8 bases. The CDR3 extends over 15 amino acids. V lost 0 bases to trimming and J lost 6 bases; unmatched junction nucleotides: 7. Germline V gives CDR1 MNHEY, CDR2 SVGAGI. The CDR3 region is CASSYSRAGGSEQYF. The CDR3 region has the DNA TGTGCCAGCAGTTACTCACGCGCGGGAGGCAGCGAGCAGTACTTC.

The rearrangement joins TRBV6-1 to TRBJ2-7; 8 nucleotides agree with TRBD2. Germline trimming cut 6 bases from V and 5 bases from J; bases unmatched to any gene: 9. Germline V lookup: CDR1 MNHNS, CDR2 SASEGT. This CDR3 region has 14 residues. The CDR3 region has the DNA TGTGCCAGCAGCTTATCTAGCGGGTGGCACGAGCAGTACTTC. Its translation is CASSLSSGWHEQYF.

This chain uses TRBV27 with TRBJ1-1, with a possible D match to TRBD1 (5 bases). In germline, CDR1 is MNHEY, CDR2 SMNVEV (reference sequence). The V and J ends lost 3 bases and 5 bases respectively, with 10 bases between them. The CDR3 extends over 13 amino acids. Here the CDR3 DNA reads TGTGCCAGCAGTTTTTCCCCAGGGACTGAAGCTTTCTTT. Protein product: CASSFSPGTEAFF.

The chain combines TRBV6-1 with TRBJ2-3; TRBD2 agrees at 7 bases. Trimming at V came to 4 bases and at J to 0 bases, leaving 4 bases not matched to a gene. Germline values: CDR1 MNHNS, CDR2 SASEGT. The CDR3 is made up of 15 amino acids. The CDR3 reads CASSASSGSTDTQYF. CDR3 DNA: TGTGCCAGCAGTGCCTCTAGCGGTAGCACAGATACGCAGTATTTT.

The chain uses TRBV11-3 and TRBJ2-3, with 10 bases identical to TRBD2. With V trimmed by 4 bases and J by 2 bases, 6 bases remained unmatched. This CDR3 is built from 16 residues. Germline values: CDR1 SGHNT, CDR2 YENEEA. CDR3 DNA: TGTGCCAGCAGCTCCAGGACTAGCGGACCCACAGATACGCAGTATTTT. Translation gives CASSSRTSGPTDTQYF.

This clone turned up a few times. The V call is TRBV29-1, the J call TRBJ1-1; perhaps TRBD1 as D (6 bases). Germline CDR1 reads SQVTM; CDR2 reads ANQGSEA. Trimming removed 0 bases from V and 0 bases from J, with 8 bases in between. The CDR3 extends over 14 amino acids. The CDR3 protein is CSVEDRTVNTEAFF. In DNA form, the CDR3 reads TGCAGCGTTGAAGATCGGACAGTGAACACTGAAGCTTTCTTT.